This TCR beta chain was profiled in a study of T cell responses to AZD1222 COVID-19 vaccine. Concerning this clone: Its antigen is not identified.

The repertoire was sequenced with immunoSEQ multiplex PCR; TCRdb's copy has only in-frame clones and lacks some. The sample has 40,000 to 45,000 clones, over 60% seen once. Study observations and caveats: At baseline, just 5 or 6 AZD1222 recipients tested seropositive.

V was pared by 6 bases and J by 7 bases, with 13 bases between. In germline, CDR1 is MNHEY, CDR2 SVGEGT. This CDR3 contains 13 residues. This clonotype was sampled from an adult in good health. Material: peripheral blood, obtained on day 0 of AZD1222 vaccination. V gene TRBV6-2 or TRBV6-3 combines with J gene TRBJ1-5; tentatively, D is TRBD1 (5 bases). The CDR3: CASSFTREQPQHF. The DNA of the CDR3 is TGTGCCAGCAGCTTCACCAGGGAGCAGCCCCAGCATTTT.